One sample yielded the 8 T cell receptor beta chains listed below, sequenced in a study of T cells after yellow fever vaccination. A single record per CDR3 protein comes from TCRdb applying MiXCR to the 5' RACE reads. The sample carries 500,000 to 650,000 distinct CDR3 sequences, roughly 12% recorded once. The sequencing used PBMCs, collected on the day of the yellow fever booster vaccination. These receptors were obtained from a man aged 30-40 years who received the YFV17D yellow fever vaccine.

This clonotype was found a few times. This chain joins TRBV28 and TRBJ2-7; D possibly matches TRBD1 or TRBD2 (5 bases each). Per germline, CDR1 MDHEN and CDR2 SYDVKM. The CDR3 runs to 16 residues. V lost 1 base to trimming and J lost 3 bases, with 16 bases between them. The CDR3 sequence is CASSLYGDGLHYEQYF. CDR3 bases: TGTGCCAGCAGTTTATATGGGGACGGACTCCACTACGAGCAGTACTTC.

The chain couples TRBV20-1 to TRBJ1-2; possibly TRBD1 for D (5 bases). Per germline, CDR1 DFQATT and CDR2 SNEGSKA (reference sequence). The CDR3 runs 12 residues. Between the trimmed V and J ends, which lost 7 bases and 6 bases, there was a span of 15 bases. CDR3 DNA: TGCAGTGTCAGTCCTGGGGGGAATGGCTACACCTTC. It codes for CSVSPGGNGYTF.

V usage is TRBV7-6 and J usage is TRBJ1-1; D gene unclear. This CDR3 has 16 amino acids. Germline CDR1 SGHVS, CDR2 FNYEAQ. The V and J ends lost 2 bases and 0 bases respectively, with 13 bases between them. The CDR3 region has the DNA TGTGCCAGCAGCTTACTAAGGGAGTTCATGAACACTGAAGCTTTCTTT. Residues: CASSLLREFMNTEAFF. The variable domain in full, with the rest retrieved from reference TRBV7-6 and TRBJ1-1, is GAGVSQSPRYKVTKRGQDVALRCDPISGHVSLYWYRQALGQGPEFLTYFNYEAQQDKSGLPNDRFSAERPEGSISTLTIQRTEQRDSAMYRCASSLLREFMNTEAFFGQGTRLTVV.

J is TRBJ2-1 and V is TRBV5-1; 11 bases fit TRBD2. The CDR3 runs to 14 residues. Germline CDR1 and CDR2: SGHRS and YFSETQ. V lost 7 bases, J lost 5 bases, and 5 bases stayed unmatched. The CDR3 reads CASVTSGGNNEQFF. As DNA, the CDR3 is TGCGCCAGCGTAACTAGCGGGGGAAACAATGAGCAGTTCTTC.

There are a few counts of this clonotype. V and J are TRBV10-3 and TRBJ2-2; perhaps TRBD2 as D (6 bases). Germline V lookup: CDR1 ENHRY, CDR2 SYGVKD. The V end was cut by 6 bases, the J end by 0 bases, with 8 bases between. The CDR3 is made up of 14 amino acids. The CDR3, as DNA: TGTGCCATCAGAGCGGGTTCGAACACCGGGGAGCTGTTTTTT. Its protein is CAIRAGSNTGELFF.

The chain couples TRBV9 to TRBJ2-7; TRBD2 matches at 8 bases. V shed 0 bases and J 1 base; nucleotides not matched to a gene: 3. The CDR3 runs to 15 residues. CDR1 and CDR2 from the germline V gene are SGDLS and YYNGEE. CDR3 sequence: CASSVEAGVSYEQYF. The DNA for the CDR3 is TGTGCCAGCAGCGTAGAAGCGGGAGTGTCCTACGAGCAGTACTTC.

This clonotype was observed at least ten times. The chain is built from TRBV3-1 and TRBJ2-3; possible D gene TRBD1, 6 bases. Trimming took 3 bases from V and 1 from J, leaving 11 bases between them. Per the germline V gene, CDR1 is LGHDT and CDR2 is YNNKEL (reference sequence). This CDR3 region has 15 residues. The CDR3 DNA sequence: TGTGCCAGCAGCCAGCCGGGACACGGCACAGATACGCAGTATTTT. Amino acids: CASSQPGHGTDTQYF.

This clonotype has just a few counts. The V call is TRBV20-1, the J call TRBJ2-5; 7 positions match TRBD2. Per the germline V gene, CDR1 is DFQATT and CDR2 is SNEGSKA (reference sequence). This CDR3 comprises 15 residues. Trimming took 6 bases from V and 1 from J; bases not matched to a gene: 11. DNA of the CDR3: TGCAGTGCAACAACTCGCGGGAGATCCCAAGAGACCCAGTACTTC. Amino acids: CSATTRGRSQETQYF.